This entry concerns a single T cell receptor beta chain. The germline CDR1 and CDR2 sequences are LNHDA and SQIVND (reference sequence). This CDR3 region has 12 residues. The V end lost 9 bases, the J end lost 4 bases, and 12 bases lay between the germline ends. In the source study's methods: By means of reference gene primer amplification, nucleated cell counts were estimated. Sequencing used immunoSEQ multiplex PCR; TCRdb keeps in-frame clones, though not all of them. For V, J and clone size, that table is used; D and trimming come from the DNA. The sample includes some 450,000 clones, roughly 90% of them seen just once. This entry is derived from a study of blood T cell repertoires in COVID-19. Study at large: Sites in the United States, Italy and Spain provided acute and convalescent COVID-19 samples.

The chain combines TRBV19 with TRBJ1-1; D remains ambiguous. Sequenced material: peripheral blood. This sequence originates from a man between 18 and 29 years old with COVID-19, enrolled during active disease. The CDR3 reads CASMWGGTEAFF. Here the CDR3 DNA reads TGTGCCAGCATGTGGGGAGGCACTGAAGCTTTCTTT.